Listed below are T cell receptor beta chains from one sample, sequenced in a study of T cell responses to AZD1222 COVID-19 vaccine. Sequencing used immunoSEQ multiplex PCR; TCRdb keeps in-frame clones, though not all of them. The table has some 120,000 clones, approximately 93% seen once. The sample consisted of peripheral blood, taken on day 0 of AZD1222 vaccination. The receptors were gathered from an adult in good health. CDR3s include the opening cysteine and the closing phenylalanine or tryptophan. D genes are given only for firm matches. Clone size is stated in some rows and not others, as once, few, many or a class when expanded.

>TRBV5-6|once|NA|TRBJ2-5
TGTGCCAGCGCCTTGGGAGGGACCCAGTACTTC
CASALGGTQYF
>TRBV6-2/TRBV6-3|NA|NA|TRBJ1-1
TGTGCCAGCAGTTATAGGAGGCAGAACACTGAAGCTTTCTTT
CASSYRRQNTEAFF
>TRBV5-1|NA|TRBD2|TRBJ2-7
TGCGCCAGCAGCCCATCGACTAGCGGGACTCGGGAGCAGTACTTC
CASSPSTSGTREQYF
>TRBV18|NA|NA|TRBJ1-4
TGTGCCAGCTCACCCTTAAGGCATGAAAAACTGTTTTTT
CASSPLRHEKLFF
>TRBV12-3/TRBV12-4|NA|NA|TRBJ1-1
TGTGCCAGCAGTTCGAAGGGTCAAGCTTTCTTT
CASSSKGQAFF
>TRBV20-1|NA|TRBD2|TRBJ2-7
TGCAGTGCTAGTTATGGGCTAGCGGGAGTCTACGAGCAGTACTTC
CSASYGLAGVYEQYF
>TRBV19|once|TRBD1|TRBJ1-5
TGTGCCAGTAGAATCACAGGGGTGGCTCAGCCCCAGCATTTT
CASRITGVAQPQHF
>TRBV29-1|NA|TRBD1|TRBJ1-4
TGCAGCGTTCGTGGACAGGGGACTAATGAAAAACTGTTTTTT
CSVRGQGTNEKLFF
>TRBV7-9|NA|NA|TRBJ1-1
TGTGCCAGCAGCTTGGATGATGGCACTGAAGCTTTCTTT
CASSLDDGTEAFF
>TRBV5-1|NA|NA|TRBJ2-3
TGCGCCAGCAGCTCCGGTGGACGCACAGATACGCAGTATTTT
CASSSGGRTDTQYF
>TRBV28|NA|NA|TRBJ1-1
TGTGCCAGCAGTTTATTAGGACCCAACACTGAAGCTTTCTTT
CASSLLGPNTEAFF
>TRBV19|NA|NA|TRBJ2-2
TGTGCCAGTAGTATATCTATTGACACCGGGGAGCTGTTTTTT
CASSISIDTGELFF
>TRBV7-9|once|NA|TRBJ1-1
TGTGCCGTCACCCTGGACACTGAAGCTTTCTTT
CAVTLDTEAFF
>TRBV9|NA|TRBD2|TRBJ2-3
TGTGCCAGCAGCGTAGCGGGAGGGCCGGGAACAGATACGCAGTATTTT
CASSVAGGPGTDTQYF
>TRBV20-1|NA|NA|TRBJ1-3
TGCAGTGCTCACTGGGGGTCTCGGTGGGAGTTT
CSAHWGSRWEF
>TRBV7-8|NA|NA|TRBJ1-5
TGTGCCAGCAGCGTTTACAGGGTTTATAGCAATCAGCCCCAGCATTTT
CASSVYRVYSNQPQHF
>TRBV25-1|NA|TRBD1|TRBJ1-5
TGTGCCAGCACCGACAGGGGGGGAAATCAGCCCCAGCATTTT
CASTDRGGNQPQHF
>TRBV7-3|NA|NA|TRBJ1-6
TGTGCCAGCAGCTTATCAGGGGACGATTCACCCCTCCACTTT
CASSLSGDDSPLHF
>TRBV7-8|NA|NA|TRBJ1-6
TGTGCCAGCAGCTTAGCGGGCGGGAATAATTCACCCCTCCACTTT
CASSLAGGNNSPLHF
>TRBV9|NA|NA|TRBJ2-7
TGTGCCAGCAGCGTAGAGGGGGGACAGACCTACGAGCAGTACTTC
CASSVEGGQTYEQYF
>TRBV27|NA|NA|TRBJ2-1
TGTGCCAGCAGTCCGAGGGCGGGTTTCTACAATGAGCAGTTCTTC
CASSPRAGFYNEQFF
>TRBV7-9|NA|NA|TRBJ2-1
TGTGCCAGCACCCCAGAAGCAGGGGTTTACGGCGAGCAGTTCTTC
CASTPEAGVYGEQFF